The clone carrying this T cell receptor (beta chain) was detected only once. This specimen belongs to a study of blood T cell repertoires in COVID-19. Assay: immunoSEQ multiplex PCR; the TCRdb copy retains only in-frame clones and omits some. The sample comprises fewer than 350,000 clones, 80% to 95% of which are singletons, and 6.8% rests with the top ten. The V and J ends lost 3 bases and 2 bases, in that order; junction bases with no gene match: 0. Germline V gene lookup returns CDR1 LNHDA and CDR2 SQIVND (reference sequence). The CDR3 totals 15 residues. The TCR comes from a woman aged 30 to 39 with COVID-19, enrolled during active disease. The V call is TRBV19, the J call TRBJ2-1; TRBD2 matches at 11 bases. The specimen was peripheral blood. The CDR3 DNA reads TGTGCCAGTAGTATTAGCGGGAGGGCCTACAATGAGCAGTTCTTC. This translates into CASSISGRAYNEQFF.